Listed below are T cell receptor beta chains from one sample, sequenced in a study of Ad26.COV2.S vaccination and SARS-CoV-2 variants. Data came from immunoSEQ multiplex PCR; TCRdb stores just in-frame clones and leaves some out. The sample lists around 450,000 clones, 80% to 95% occurring once. The sample was peripheral blood, taken in a trial of Ad26.COV2.S vaccine versus placebo. Receptor source: a person aged 18-65 years who received the Ad26.COV2.S COVID-19 vaccine or a placebo. Each CDR3 is given without its conserved first and last residue. Fields, in order: D gene, V gene, CDR3 protein. A D gene is named only where the DNA matches it firmly.

TRBD2	TRBV28	ASSFRGRESDNEQF
NA	TRBV11-2	ASSHNEQF
NA	TRBV7-3	ASSLTGEGGSPLH
TRBD1	TRBV18	ASSPTGVSNQPQH
TRBD2	TRBV24-1	ATSDREGGQETQY
TRBD2	TRBV28	ASSHGGSGGPGEQY
TRBD1	TRBV5-1	ASSLFGQQGANEQF
TRBD1	TRBV6-5	ASRGDSVDTQY
TRBD2	TRBV5-4	ASSLGLAGASGTQY
TRBD2	TRBV10-3	ATHIAGEFNEQF
NA	TRBV12-3/TRBV12-4	ASSPQGVYGYT
NA	TRBV5-4	ASSLRGVPDTQY
TRBD2	TRBV5-7	ASRPKGPSGRPRYEQY
TRBD2	TRBV24-1	ATGEGSTDTQY
TRBD2	TRBV19	ASSIQTTSGPHEQY
NA	TRBV7-2	ASSLILGQKEGPYEQY
NA	TRBV28	ASSHIMRDTEAF
NA	TRBV19	ASRGDSGVGTGELF
TRBD2	TRBV10-3	AIAGGIAGSYEQY
NA	TRBV6-5	ASSNVLNTEAF
TRBD1	TRBV18	ASSPKQGAGNTIY
NA	TRBV7-9	ASSSKGSTEAF
NA	TRBV5-1	ASTKQGTDTQY
NA	TRBV11-2	ASSQSRGTRQY
NA	TRBV7-2	ASSLGGKRDGELF
NA	TRBV9	ASSVGLADNSPLH
NA	TRBV18	ASSQSKSGANVLT
NA	TRBV5-5	ASSLVSGARNDSPLH
NA	TRBV6-5	ASRRSGQETQY
NA	TRBV28	ASSFLSSRELF
TRBD2	TRBV7-2	ASSYDSGSRNEQY
TRBD1	TRBV5-1	ASSRGPGEGTTNEQY
NA	TRBV24-1	ATSAHPGDKGQETQY
TRBD1	TRBV10-3	AISRTGDIYEQY
TRBD2	TRBV6-6	ASRGRTSGRYEQY
TRBD1	TRBV5-1	ASSVTGGLGRTEAF
NA	TRBV6-2/TRBV6-3	ASSYSDQGFDEQY
TRBD2	TRBV3-1/TRBV3-2	AIVTSSKGSTQY
NA	TRBV5-1	ASSLERNRLGLEQY
NA	TRBV27	ASSFTGNQPQH
NA	TRBV5-1	ASSLAAKNTGELF
NA	TRBV5-1	ASRTDGEKLF
TRBD1	TRBV7-2	ASSLGDRAGYT
TRBD2	TRBV14	ASKKSGNPDTQY
NA	TRBV6-5	ASSPQGGVEQF
NA	TRBV2	ASRAIYASAEQY